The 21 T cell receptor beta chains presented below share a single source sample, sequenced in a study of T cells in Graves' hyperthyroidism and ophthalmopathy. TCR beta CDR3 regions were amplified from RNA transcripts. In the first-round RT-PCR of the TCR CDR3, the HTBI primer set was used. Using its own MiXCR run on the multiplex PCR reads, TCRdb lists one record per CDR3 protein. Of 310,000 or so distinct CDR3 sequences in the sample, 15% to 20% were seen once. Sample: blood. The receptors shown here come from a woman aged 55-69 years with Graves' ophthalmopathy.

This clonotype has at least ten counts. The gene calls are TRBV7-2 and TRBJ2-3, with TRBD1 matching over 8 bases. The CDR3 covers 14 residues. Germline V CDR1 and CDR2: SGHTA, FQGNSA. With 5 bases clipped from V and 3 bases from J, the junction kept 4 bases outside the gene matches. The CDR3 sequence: CASSRGQGTDTQYF. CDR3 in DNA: TGTGCCAGCAGCCGTGGACAGGGTACAGATACGCAGTATTTT.

The CDR3 here is CRPGQLSTEAFF. CDR3 sequence (DNA): TGCAGGCCGGGACAGCTGAGCACTGAAGCTTTCTTT. V and J are TRBV20-1 and TRBJ1-1; 7 bases align to TRBD1. The CDR3 spans 12 residues. Germline V gene lookup returns CDR1 DFQATT and CDR2 SNEGSKA (reference sequence).

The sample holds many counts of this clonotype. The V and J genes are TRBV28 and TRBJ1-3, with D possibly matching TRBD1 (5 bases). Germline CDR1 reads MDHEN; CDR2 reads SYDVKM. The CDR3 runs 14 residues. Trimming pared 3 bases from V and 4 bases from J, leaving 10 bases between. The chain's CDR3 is CASSFGAIGNTIYF. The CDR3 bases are TGTGCCAGCAGTTTCGGGGCAATCGGAAACACCATATATTTT.

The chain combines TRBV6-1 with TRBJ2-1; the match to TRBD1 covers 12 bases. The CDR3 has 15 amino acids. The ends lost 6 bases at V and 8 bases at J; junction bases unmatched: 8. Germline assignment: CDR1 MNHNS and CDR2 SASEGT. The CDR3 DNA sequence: TGTGCCAGCAGGCTAAGCGGGACAGGGGGCGATGAGCAGTTCTTC. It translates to CASRLSGTGGDEQFF.

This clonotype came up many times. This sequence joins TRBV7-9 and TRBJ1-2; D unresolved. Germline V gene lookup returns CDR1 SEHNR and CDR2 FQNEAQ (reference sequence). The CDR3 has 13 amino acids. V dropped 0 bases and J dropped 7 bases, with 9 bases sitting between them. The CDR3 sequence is CASSLALEVGYTF. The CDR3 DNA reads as TGTGCCAGCAGCTTAGCGCTAGAGGTTGGCTACACCTTC. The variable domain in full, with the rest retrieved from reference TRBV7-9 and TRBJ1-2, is DTGVSQNPRHKITKRGQNVTFRCDPISEHNRLYWYRQTLGQGPEFLTYFQNEAQLEKSRLLSDRFSAERPKGSFSTLEIQRTEQGDSAMYLCASSLALEVGYTFGSGTRLTVV.

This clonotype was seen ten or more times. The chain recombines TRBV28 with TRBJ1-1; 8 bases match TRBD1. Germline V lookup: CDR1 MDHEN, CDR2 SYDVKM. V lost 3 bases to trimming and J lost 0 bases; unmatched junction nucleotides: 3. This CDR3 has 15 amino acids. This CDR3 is CASSLETGVNTEAFF. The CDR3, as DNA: TGTGCCAGCAGTTTGGAGACAGGGGTGAACACTGAAGCTTTCTTT.

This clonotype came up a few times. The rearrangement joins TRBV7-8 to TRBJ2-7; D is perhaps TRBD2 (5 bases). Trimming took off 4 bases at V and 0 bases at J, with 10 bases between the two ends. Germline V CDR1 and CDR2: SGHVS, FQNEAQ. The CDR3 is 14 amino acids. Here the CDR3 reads CASSSGVHSYEQYF. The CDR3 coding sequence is TGTGCCAGCAGCTCCGGGGTCCACTCCTACGAGCAGTACTTC.

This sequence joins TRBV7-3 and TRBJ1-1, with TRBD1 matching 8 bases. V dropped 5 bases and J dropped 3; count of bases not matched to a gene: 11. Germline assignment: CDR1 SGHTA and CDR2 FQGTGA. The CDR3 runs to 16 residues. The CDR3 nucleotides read TGTGCCAGCAGCCCAAAATCACAGGGGGAGGACACTGAAGCTTTCTTT. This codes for CASSPKSQGEDTEAFF.

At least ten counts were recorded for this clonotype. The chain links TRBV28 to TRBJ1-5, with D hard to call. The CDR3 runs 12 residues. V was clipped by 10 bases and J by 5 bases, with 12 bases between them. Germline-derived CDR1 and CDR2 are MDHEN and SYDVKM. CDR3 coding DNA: TGTGCCAACTCCAGGAGGGATCAGCCCCAGCATTTT. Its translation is CANSRRDQPQHF.

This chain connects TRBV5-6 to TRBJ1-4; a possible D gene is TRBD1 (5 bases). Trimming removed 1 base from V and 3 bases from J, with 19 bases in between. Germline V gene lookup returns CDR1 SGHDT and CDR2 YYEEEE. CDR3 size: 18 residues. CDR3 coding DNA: TGTGCCAGCAGCTTGTTGGCACGCAACAGGCGGCCTAATGAAAAACTGTTTTTT. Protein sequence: CASSLLARNRRPNEKLFF.

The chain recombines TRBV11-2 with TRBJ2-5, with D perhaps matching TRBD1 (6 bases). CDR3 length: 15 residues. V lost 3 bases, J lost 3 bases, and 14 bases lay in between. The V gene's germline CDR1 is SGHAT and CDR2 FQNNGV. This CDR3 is CASSLRGYREETQYF. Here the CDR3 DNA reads TGTGCCAGCAGCTTGAGGGGTTACAGGGAAGAGACCCAGTACTTC.

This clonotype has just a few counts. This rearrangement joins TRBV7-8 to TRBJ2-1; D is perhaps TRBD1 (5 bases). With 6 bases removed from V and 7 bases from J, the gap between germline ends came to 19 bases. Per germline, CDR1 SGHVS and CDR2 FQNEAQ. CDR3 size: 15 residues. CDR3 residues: CASRIGFGAGNEQFF. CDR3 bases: TGTGCCAGCAGAATAGGCTTTGGGGCTGGGAATGAGCAGTTCTTC.

This chain's CDR3 is CASSLAGGAVELFF. In DNA, the CDR3 is TGTGCCAGCAGCTTAGCGGGGGGGGCCGTGGAGCTGTTTTTT. This rearrangement joins TRBV7-6 to TRBJ2-2, with D possibly being TRBD2 (7 bases). The CDR3 is made up of 14 amino acids. V was cut by 0 bases and J by 10 bases, with 12 bases left in between. The germline CDR1 and CDR2 sequences are SGHVS and FNYEAQ.

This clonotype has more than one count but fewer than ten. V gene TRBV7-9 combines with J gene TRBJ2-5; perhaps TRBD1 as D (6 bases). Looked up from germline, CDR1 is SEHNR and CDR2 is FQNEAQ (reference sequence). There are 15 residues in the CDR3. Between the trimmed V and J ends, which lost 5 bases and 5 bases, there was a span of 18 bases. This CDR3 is CASSLEQGLGETQYF. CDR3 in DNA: TGTGCCAGCAGCCTGGAACAGGGCCTGGGGGAGACCCAGTACTTC.

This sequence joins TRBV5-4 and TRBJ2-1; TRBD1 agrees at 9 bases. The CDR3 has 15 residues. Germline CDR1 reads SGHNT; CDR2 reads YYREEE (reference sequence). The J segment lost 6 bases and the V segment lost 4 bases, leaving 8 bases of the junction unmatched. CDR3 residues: CASSIRDREANEQFF. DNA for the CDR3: TGTGCCAGCAGCATCCGGGACAGGGAAGCCAATGAGCAGTTCTTC.

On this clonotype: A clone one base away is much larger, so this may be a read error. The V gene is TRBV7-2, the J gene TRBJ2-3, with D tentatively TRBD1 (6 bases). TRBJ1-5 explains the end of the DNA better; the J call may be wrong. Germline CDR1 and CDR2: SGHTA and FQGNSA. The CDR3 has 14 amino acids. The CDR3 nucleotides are TGTGCCAGCATAGGGGGGGCGGATTCAGATACGCAGCATTTT. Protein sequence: CASIGGADSDTQHF.

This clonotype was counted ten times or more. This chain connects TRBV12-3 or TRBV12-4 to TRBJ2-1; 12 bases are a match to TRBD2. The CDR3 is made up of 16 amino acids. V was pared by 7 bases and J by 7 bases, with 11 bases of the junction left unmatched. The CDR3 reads CASTPPPGLAGNEQFF. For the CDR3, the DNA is TGTGCCAGCACTCCCCCCCCGGGACTAGCGGGTAATGAGCAGTTCTTC.

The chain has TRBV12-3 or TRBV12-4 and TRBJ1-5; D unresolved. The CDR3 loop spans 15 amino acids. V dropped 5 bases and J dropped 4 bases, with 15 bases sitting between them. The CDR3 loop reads CASSPSSGGNQPQHF. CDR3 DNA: TGTGCCAGCAGTCCCTCCTCGGGTGGGAATCAGCCCCAGCATTTT.

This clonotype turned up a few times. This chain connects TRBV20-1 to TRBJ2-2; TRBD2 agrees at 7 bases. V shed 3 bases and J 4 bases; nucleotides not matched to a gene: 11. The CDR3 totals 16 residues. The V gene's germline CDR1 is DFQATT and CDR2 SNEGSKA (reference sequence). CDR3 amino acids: CSASGGMAGVTGELFF. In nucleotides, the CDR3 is TGCAGTGCTAGCGGGGGAATGGCGGGAGTCACCGGGGAGCTGTTTTTT.

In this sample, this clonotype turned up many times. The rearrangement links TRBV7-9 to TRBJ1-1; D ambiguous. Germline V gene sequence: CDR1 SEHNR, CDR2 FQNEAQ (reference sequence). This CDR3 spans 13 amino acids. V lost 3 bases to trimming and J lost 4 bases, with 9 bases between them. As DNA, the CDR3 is TGTGCCAGCAGCTTTAGGGTGGGCACTGAAGCTTTCTTT. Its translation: CASSFRVGTEAFF.

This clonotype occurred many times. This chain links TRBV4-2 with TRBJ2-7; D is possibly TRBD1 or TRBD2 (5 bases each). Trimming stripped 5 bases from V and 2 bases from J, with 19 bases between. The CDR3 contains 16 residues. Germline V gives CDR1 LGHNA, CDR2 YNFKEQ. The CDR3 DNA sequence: TGTGCCAGCAGCTCTGGCTTGGGACGAAATCCCTACGAGCAGTACTTC. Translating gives CASSSGLGRNPYEQYF.